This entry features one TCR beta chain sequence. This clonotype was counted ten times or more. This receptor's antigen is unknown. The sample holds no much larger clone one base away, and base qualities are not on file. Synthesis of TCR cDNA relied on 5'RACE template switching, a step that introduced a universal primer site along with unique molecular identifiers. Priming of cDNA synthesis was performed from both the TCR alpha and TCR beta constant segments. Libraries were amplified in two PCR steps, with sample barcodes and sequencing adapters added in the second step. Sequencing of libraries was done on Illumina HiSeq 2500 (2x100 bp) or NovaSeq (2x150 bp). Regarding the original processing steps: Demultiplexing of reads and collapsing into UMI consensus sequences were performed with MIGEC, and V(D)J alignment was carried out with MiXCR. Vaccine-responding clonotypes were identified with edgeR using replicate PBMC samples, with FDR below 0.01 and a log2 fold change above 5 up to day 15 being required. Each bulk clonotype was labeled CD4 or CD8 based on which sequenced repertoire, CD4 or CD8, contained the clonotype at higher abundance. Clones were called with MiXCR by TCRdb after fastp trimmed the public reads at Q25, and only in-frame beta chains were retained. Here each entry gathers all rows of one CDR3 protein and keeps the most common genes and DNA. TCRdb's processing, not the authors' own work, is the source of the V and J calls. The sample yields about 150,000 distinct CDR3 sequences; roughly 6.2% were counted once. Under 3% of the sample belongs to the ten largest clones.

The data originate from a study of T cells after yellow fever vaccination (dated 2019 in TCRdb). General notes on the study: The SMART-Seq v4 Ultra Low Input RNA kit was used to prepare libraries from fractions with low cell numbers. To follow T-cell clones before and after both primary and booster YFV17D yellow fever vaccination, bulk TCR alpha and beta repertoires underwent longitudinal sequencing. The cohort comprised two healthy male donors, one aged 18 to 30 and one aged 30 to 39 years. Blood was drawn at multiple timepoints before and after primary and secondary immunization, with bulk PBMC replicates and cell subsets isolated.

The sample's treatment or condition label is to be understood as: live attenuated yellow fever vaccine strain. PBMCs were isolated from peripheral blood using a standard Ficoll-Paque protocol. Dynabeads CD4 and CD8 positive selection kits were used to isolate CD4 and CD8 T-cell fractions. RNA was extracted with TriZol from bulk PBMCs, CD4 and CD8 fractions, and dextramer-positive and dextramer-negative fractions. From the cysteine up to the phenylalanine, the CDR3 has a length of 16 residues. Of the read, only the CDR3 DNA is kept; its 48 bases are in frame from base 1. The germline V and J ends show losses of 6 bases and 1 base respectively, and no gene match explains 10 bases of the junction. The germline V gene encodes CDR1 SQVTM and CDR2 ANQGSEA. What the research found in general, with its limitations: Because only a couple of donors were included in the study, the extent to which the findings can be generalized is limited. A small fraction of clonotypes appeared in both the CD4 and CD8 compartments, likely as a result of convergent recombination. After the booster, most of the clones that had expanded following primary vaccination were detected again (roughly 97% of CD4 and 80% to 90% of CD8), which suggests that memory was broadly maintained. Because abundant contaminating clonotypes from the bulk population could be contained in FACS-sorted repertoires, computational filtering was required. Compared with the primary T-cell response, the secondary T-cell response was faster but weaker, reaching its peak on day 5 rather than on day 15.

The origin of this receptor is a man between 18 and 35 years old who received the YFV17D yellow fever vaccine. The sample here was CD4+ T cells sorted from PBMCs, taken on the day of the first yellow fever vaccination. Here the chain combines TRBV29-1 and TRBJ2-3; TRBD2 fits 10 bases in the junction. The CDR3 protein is CSVKPLAGVGTDTQYF. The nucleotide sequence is TGCAGCGTGAAACCTCTAGCGGGGGTTGGCACAGATACGCAGTATTTT.